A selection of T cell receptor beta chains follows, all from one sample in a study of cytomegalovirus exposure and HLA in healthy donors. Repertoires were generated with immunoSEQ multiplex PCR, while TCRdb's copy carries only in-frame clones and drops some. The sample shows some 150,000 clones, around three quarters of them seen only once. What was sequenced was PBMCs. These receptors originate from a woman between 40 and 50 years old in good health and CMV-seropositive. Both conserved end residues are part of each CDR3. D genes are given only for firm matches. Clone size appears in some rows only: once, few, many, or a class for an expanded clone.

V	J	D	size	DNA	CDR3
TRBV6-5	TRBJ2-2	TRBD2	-	TGTGCCAGCGGTCCCGGGACTAGTTTTTCCGGGGAGCTGTTTTTT	CASGPGTSFSGELFF
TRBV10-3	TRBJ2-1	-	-	TGTGCCATCAGTGATAACAGCGCGGCTAGCTGGGGTGAGCAGTTCTTC	CAISDNSAASWGEQFF
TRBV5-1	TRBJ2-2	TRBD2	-	TGCGCCAGCAGCTTGGGACTAGCGGGGGACACCGGGGAGCTGTTTTTT	CASSLGLAGDTGELFF
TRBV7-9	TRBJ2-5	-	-	TGTGCCAGCAGCCCGGGGAGAGGGACCCAGTACTTC	CASSPGRGTQYF
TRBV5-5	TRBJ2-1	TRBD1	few	TGTGCCAGCAGCTTGCTCAGGGGGACCTACAATGAGCAGTTCTTC	CASSLLRGTYNEQFF
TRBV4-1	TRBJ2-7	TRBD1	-	TGCGCCAGCAGCCTTGGACAGGGGGGGAACTACGAGCAGTACTTC	CASSLGQGGNYEQYF
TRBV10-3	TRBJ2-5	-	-	TGTGCCATCAGAGGAGTGGTGGGAGAGACCCAGTACTTC	CAIRGVVGETQYF
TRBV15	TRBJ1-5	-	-	TGTGCCACCAGCAATACGGTGTTAGGAGGGGAGAGCCCCCAGCATTTT	CATSNTVLGGESPQHF
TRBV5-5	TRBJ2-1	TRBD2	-	TGTGCCAGCAGCTTGGTCCCCGGGGGGGGATACAATGAGCAGTTCTTC	CASSLVPGGGYNEQFF
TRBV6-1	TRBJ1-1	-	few	TGTGCCAGCAGTGAAAGCGCAGGGGTGAACACTGAAGCTTTCTTT	CASSESAGVNTEAFF
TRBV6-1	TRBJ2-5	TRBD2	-	TGTGCCAGCAGTGCCCCGGGACTAGCGGGGGGGATCCTTTCGACCCAGTACTTC	CASSAPGLAGGILSTQYF
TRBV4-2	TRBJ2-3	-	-	TGTGCCAGCAGCCAGGAGTGGGTAGGCACAGATACGCAGTATTTT	CASSQEWVGTDTQYF
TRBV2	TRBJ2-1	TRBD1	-	TGTGCCAGCAGTCGGGACAGGGCGGCTAGCTACAATGAGCAGTTCTTC	CASSRDRAASYNEQFF
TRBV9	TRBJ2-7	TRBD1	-	TGTGCCAGCAGCGTAGGGGGACAGGGGAGGTTCGAGCAGTACTTC	CASSVGGQGRFEQYF
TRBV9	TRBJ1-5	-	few	TGTGCCAGCTCCTCTGAGGGCTCGGGGCAGCCCCAGCATTTT	CASSSEGSGQPQHF
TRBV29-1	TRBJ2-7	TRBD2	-	TGCAGCGTTTCCCCGGTACTAGCGTTCGACGAGCAGTACTTC	CSVSPVLAFDEQYF
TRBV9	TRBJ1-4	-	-	TGTGCCAGCAGTACGGGTCTTGGTGAAAAACTGTTTTTT	CASSTGLGEKLFF
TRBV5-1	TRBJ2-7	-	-	TGCGCCAGCAGCTTGGGGCAGGGGAGCTCCTACGAGCAGTACTTC	CASSLGQGSSYEQYF
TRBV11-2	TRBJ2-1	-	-	TGTGCCAGCAGCCGCGGGCAGGGGCCCTACAATGAGCAGTTCTTC	CASSRGQGPYNEQFF
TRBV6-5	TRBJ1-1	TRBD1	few	TGTGCCAGCAGTTCCTACGGACAGGCCCGTGAAGCTTTCTTT	CASSSYGQAREAFF
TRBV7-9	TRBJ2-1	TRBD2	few	TGTGCCAGCAGCAGAGGGACTACTAACAATGAGCAGTTCTTC	CASSRGTTNNEQFF
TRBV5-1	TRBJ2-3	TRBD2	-	TGCGCCAGCAGCTTGGTACTAGCGGGTGGCACAGATACGCAGTATTTT	CASSLVLAGGTDTQYF
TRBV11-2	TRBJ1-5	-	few	TGTGCCAGCAGCTTAGTGGCTGATAGCAATCAGCCCCAGCATTTT	CASSLVADSNQPQHF
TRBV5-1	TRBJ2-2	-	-	TGCGCCAGCAGCTTAGCGGCCGGGGAGCTGTTTTTT	CASSLAAGELFF
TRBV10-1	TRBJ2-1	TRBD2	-	TGCGCCAGCTCGAACGCGGGGGGTTTTGGGAATGAGCAGTTCTTC	CASSNAGGFGNEQFF
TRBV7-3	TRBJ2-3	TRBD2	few	TGTGCCAGCAGCTTATCGGGGGGTGGGGATACGCAGTATTTT	CASSLSGGGDTQYF
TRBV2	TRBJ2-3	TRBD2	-	TGTGCCAGCAGACCGGGACTAGCGGGGTCAGATACGCAGTATTTT	CASRPGLAGSDTQYF
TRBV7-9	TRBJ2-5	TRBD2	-	TGTGCCAGCAGCTTAGGCGGGACTAGCGGGGGTGAAACCCAGTACTTC	CASSLGGTSGGETQYF
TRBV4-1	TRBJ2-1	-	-	TGCGCCAGCAGCCCTCCCGGACTCCCCCCCTACAATGAGCAGTTCTTC	CASSPPGLPPYNEQFF
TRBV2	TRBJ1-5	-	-	TGTGCCAGCAGTGAAATATTCAGCAATCAGCCCCAGCATTTT	CASSEIFSNQPQHF
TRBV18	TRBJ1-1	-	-	TGTGCCAGCTCACCAAACAGTAAAAACACTGAAGCTTTCTTT	CASSPNSKNTEAFF
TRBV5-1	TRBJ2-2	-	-	TGCGCCAGCAGCTTTCGTCTTAGTGGAGACACCGGGGAGCTGTTTTTT	CASSFRLSGDTGELFF
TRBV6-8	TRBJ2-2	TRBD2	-	TGTGCCAGCAGTTCCACTAGCGGGGGGAACACCGGGGAGCTGTTTTTT	CASSSTSGGNTGELFF
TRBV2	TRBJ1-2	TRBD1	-	TGTGCCAGTCGCCGGGACAGTATTAACTATGGCTACACCTTC	CASRRDSINYGYTF
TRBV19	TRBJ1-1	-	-	TGTGCCAGTAGTTCAATAGGAGGCACTGAAGCTTTCTTT	CASSSIGGTEAFF
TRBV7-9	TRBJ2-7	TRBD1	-	TGTGCCAGCAGCCTAAGGACAGGGCGCTCCTACGAGCAGTACTTC	CASSLRTGRSYEQYF
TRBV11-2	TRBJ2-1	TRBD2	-	TGTGCCAGCAGCGTCGGACTAGTCACGAATGAGCAGTTCTTC	CASSVGLVTNEQFF
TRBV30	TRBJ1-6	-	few	TGTGCCTGGAGTGGGTCGCAGGGTAGCTCCTATAATTCACCCCTCCACTTT	CAWSGSQGSSYNSPLHF
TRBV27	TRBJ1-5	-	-	TGTGCCAGCAGTTATAGCCCCTATAGCAATCAGCCCCAGCATTTT	CASSYSPYSNQPQHF
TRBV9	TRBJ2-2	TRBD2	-	TGTGCCAGCAGCCCGTTTAGCGGGGGGGCCGGCGGGGAGCTGTTTTTT	CASSPFSGGAGGELFF
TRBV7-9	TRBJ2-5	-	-	TGTGCCAGCAGCTTAGGAGAAGAGACCCAGTACTTC	CASSLGEETQYF